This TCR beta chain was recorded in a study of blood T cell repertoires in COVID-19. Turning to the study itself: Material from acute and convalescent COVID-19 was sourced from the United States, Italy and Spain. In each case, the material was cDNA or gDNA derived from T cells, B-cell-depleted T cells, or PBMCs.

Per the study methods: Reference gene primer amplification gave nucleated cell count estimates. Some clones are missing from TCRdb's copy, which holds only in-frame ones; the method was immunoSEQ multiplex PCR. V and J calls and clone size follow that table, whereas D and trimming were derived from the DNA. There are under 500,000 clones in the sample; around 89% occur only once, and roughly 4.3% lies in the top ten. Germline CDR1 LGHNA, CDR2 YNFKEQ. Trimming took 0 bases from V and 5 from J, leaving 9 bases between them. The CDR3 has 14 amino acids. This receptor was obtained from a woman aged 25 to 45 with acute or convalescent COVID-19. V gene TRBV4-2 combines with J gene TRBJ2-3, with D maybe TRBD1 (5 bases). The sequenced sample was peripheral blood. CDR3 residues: CASSQERGRDTQYF. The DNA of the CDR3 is TGTGCCAGCAGCCAAGAAAGGGGAAGAGATACGCAGTATTTT.